This TCR beta chain was profiled in a study of T cell responses to AZD1222 COVID-19 vaccine. Study-wide findings and caveats: Per reports, nearly half of all spike-specific TCRs target regions that are unmutated in variants. Two doses of AZD1222 preceded a rise in Spike-specific TCR breadth and depth. Sampling captured repertoires only after the peak T cell response.

Turning to this clone: The antigen is undetermined.

Clones were read by immunoSEQ multiplex PCR, and TCRdb kept only the in-frame ones, dropping some. The sample yields about 160,000 clones, 75% to 95% seen once. This CDR3 spans 14 amino acids. The germline V and J ends were trimmed by 2 bases and 1 base, with 7 bases remaining between them. Germline CDR1 and CDR2: SGHDT and YYEEEE. The V call is TRBV5-6, the J call TRBJ1-5; D is uncertain. This specimen consisted of peripheral blood, obtained 28 days after the second AZD1222 dose. This receptor was obtained from an adult who received the AZD1222 COVID-19 vaccine. The CDR3 region is CASSFWISNQPQHF. The CDR3 bases are TGTGCCAGCAGCTTTTGGATAAGCAATCAGCCCCAGCATTTT.